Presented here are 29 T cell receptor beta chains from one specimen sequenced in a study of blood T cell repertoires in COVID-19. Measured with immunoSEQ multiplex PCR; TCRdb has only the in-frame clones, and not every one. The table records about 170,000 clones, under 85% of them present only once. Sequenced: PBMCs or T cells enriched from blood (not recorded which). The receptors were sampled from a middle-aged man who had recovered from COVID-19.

The CDR3 DNA reads TGTGCCAGCTCACGGATGGACAGGAACACTGAAGCTTTCTTT. Translating gives CASSRMDRNTEAFF. The chain uses TRBV18 and TRBJ1-1; weak D call: TRBD1 (6 bases). Germline loops: CDR1 KGHSH, CDR2 LQKENI. This CDR3 comprises 14 residues. The V end was cut by 4 bases, the J end by 1 base, with 10 bases between.

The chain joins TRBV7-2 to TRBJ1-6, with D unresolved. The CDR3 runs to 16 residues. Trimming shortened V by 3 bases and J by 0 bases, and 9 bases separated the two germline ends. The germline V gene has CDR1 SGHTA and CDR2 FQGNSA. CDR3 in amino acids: CASSLYPSSYNSPLHF. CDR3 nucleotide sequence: TGTGCCAGCAGCTTGTATCCGAGCTCCTATAATTCACCCCTCCACTTT.

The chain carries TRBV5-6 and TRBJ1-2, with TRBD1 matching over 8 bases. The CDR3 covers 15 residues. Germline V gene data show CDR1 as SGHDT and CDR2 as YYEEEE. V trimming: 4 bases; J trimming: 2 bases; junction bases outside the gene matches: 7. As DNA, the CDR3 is TGTGCCAGCAGCCCGTTGACAGGGGCAAACTATGGCTACACCTTC. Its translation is CASSPLTGANYGYTF.

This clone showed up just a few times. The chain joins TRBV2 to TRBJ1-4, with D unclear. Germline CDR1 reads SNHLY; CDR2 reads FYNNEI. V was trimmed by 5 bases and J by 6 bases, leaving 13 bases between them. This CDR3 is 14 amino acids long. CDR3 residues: CASSHKSYYEKLFF. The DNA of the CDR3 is TGTGCCAGCAGTCACAAGTCATATTATGAAAAACTGTTTTTT.

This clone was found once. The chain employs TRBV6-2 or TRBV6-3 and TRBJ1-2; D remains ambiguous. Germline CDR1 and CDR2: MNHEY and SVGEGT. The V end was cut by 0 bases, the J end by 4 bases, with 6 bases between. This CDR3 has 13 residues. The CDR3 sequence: CASSYSARYGYTF. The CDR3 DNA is TGTGCCAGCAGTTACTCGGCCCGCTATGGCTACACCTTC.

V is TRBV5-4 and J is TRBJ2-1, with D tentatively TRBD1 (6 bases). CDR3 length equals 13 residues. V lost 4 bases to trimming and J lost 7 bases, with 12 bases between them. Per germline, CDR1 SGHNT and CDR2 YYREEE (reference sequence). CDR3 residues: CASSKTGKNEQFF. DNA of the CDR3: TGTGCCAGCAGCAAAACAGGGAAGAATGAGCAGTTCTTC.

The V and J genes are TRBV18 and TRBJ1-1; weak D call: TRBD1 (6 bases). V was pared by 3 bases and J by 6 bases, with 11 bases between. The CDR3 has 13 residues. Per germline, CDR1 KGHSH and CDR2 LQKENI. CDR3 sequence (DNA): TGTGCCAGCTCACCCGACAGGACCGCTGAAGCTTTCTTT. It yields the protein CASSPDRTAEAFF.

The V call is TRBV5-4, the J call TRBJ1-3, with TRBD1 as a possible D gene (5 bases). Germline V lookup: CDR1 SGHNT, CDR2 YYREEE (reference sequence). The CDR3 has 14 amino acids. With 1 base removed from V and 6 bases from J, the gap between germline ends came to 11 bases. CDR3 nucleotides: TGTGCCAGCAGCTTGACCGACAGCGCAAACACCATATATTTT. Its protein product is CASSLTDSANTIYF.

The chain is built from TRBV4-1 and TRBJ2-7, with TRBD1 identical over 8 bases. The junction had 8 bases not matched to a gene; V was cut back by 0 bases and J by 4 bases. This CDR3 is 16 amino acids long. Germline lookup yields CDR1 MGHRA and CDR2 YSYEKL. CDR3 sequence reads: CASSQDRRGRMYEQYF. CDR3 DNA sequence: TGCGCCAGCAGCCAAGATCGCAGGGGGCGTATGTACGAGCAGTACTTC.

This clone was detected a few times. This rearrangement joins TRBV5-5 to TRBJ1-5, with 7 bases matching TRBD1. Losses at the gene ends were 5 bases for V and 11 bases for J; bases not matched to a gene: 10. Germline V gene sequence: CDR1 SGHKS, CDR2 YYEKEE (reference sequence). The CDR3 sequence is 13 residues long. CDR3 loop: CASSRDSTSAQHF. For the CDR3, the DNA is TGTGCCAGCAGTCGGGACAGCACATCAGCCCAGCATTTT.

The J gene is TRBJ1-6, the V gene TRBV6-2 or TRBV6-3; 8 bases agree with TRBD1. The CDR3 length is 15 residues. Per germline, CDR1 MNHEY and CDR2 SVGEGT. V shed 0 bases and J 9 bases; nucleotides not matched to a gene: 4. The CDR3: CASSYSRTGSSPLHF. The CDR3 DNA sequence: TGTGCCAGCAGTTACTCCCGGACAGGGAGTTCACCCCTCCACTTT.

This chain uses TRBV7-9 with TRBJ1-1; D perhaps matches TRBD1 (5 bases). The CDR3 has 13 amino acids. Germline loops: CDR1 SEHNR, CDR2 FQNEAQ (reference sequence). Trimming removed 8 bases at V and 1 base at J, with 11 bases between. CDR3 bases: TGTGCCAGCCGATTTCAGGGGAACACTGAAGCTTTCTTT. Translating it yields CASRFQGNTEAFF.

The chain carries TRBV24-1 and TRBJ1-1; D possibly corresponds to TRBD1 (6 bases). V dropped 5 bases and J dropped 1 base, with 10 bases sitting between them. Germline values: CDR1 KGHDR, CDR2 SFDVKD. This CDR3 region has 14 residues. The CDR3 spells CATSVGGPNTEAFF. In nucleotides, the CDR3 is TGTGCCACCAGTGTGGGGGGGCCGAACACTGAAGCTTTCTTT.

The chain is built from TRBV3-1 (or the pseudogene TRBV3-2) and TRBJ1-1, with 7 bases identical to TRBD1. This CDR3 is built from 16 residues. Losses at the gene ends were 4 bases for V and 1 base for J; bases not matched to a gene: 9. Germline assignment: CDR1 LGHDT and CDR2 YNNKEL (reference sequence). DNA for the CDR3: TGTGCCAGCAGCCTCATGTGGGGGACAGCGAACACTGAAGCTTTCTTT. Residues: CASSLMWGTANTEAFF.

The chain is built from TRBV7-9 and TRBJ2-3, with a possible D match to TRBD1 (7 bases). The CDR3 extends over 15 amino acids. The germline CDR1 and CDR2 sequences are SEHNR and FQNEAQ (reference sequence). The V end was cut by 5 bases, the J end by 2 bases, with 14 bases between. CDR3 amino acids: CASSPGGLLTDTQYF. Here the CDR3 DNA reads TGTGCCAGCAGCCCAGGGGGGCTTCTCACAGATACGCAGTATTTT.

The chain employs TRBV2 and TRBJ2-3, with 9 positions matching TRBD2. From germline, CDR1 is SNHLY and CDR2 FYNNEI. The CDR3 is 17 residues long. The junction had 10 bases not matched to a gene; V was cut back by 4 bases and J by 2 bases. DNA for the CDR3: TGTGCCAGCAGTGTTTCTCTAGCGGGGAAACTCACAGATACGCAGTATTTT. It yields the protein CASSVSLAGKLTDTQYF.

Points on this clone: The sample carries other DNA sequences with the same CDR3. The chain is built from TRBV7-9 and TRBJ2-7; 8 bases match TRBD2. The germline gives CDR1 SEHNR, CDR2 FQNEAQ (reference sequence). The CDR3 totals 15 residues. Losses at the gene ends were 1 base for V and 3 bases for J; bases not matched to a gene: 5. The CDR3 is CASSLVSGGHYEQYF. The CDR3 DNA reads TGTGCCAGCAGCTTAGTATCGGGGGGGCACTACGAGCAGTACTTC.

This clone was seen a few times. CDR3 protein: CASSLTRDRGANYGYTF. DNA for the CDR3: TGTGCCAGCAGCTTAACAAGAGACAGGGGTGCGAACTATGGCTACACCTTC. The J gene is TRBJ1-2, the V gene TRBV7-3; 8 nucleotides match TRBD1. Unmatched junction bases numbered 8, after V lost 0 bases and J lost 2 bases. The CDR3 is 17 amino acids. The germline CDR1 and CDR2 sequences are SGHTA and FQGTGA.

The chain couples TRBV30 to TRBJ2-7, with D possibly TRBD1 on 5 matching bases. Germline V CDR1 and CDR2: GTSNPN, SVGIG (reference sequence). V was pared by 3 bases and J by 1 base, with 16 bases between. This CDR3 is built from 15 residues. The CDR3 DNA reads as TGTGCCTGGAGCGGAAGGGGAAGTAGGTCCTACGAGCAGTACTTC. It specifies CAWSGRGSRSYEQYF.

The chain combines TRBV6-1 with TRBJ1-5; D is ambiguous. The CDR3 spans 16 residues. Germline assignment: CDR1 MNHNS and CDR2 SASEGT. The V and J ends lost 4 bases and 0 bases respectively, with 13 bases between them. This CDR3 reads CASSGSATLSNQPQHF. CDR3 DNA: TGTGCCAGCAGTGGGTCAGCGACCCTTAGCAATCAGCCCCAGCATTTT.

The CDR3 reads CASSLGGTGDSPLHF. For the CDR3, the DNA is TGTGCCAGCAGCTTAGGAGGGACAGGGGACTCACCCCTCCACTTT. The chain has TRBV5-6 and TRBJ1-6; 10 bases map to TRBD1. The germline CDR1 and CDR2 sequences are SGHDT and YYEEEE. The CDR3 loop spans 15 amino acids. Germline trimming cut 2 bases from V and 10 bases from J; bases unmatched to any gene: 6. Filled out from reference TRBV5-6 and TRBJ1-6, the complete variable domain reads DAGVTQSPTHLIKTRGQQVTLRCSPKSGHDTVSWYQQALGQGPQFIFQYYEEEERQRGNFPDRFSGHQFPNYSSELNVNALLLGDSALYLCASSLGGTGDSPLHFGNGTRLTVT.

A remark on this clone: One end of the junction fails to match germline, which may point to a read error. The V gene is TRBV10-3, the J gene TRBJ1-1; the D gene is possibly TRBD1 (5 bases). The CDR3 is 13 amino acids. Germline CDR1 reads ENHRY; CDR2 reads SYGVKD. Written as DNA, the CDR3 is TGTGCCATCACTGAGGGGCGTAACACTGAAGCTTTCTTT. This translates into CAITEGRNTEAFF.

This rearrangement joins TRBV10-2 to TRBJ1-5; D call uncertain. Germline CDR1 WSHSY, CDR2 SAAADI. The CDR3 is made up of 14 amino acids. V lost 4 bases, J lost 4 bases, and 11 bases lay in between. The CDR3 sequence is CASSVGRKNQPQHF. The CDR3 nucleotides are TGCGCCAGCAGTGTGGGCAGAAAGAATCAGCCCCAGCATTTT.

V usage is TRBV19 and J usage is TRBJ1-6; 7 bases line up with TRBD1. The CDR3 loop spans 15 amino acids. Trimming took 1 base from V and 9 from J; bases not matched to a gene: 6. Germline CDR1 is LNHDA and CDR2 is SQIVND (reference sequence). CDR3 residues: CASSIAGRGASPLHF. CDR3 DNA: TGTGCCAGTAGTATAGCGGGCAGGGGGGCTTCACCCCTCCACTTT.

For the CDR3, the DNA is TGCGCCAGCAGCCAAGGGACAGTACAGCCCCAGCATTTT. Encoded protein: CASSQGTVQPQHF. The chain uses TRBV4-3 and TRBJ1-5; tentative D call: TRBD1 (6 bases). The germline CDR1 and CDR2 sequences are LGHNA and YSLEER. The CDR3 runs to 13 residues. V lost 1 base, J lost 7 bases, and 8 bases lay in between.

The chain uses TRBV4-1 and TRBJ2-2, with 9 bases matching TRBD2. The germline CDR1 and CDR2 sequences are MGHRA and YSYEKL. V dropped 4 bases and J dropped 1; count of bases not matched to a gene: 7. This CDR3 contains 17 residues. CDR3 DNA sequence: TGCGCCAGCAGCCGAGCAGCGGGGGGCCGGAACACCGGGGAGCTGTTTTTT. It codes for CASSRAAGGRNTGELFF.

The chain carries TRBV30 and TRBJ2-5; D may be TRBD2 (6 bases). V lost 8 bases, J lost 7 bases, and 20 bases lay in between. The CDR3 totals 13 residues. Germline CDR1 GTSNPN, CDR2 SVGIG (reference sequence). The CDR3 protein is CAVDTQTSRTQYF. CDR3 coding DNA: TGTGCCGTCGACACACAGACTAGTCGGACCCAGTACTTC.

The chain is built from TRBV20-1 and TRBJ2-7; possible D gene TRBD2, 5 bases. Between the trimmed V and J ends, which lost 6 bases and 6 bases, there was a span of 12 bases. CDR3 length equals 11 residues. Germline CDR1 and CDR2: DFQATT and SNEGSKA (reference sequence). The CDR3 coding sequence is TGCAGTGCCTCCGGACTCGGCGAGCAGTACTTC. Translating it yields CSASGLGEQYF.

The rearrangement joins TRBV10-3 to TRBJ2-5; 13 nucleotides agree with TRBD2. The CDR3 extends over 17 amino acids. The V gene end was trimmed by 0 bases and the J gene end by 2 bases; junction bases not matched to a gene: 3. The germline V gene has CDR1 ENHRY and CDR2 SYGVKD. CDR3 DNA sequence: TGTGCCATCAGTGAGTCTGGACTAGCGGGGGAACAAGAGACCCAGTACTTC. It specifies CAISESGLAGEQETQYF.